What follows describes a single T cell receptor (beta chain). There is no known antigen for this receptor. Per-nucleotide qualities are absent, and no much larger clonotype sits a single base away. This record comes from a study of T cell responses to AZD1222 COVID-19 vaccine (dated by TCRdb to about 2021). For the study in its entirety: AZD1222 recipients given second doses at about 4 weeks or at about 12 weeks were pooled, since spike-specific TCR depth and breadth were not found to differ between the two schedules. TCR sequencing covered roughly 230 trial participants: 207 given two doses of AZD1222 and approximately 26 given two doses of MenACWY control vaccine. Trial participants were enrolled by age into subgroups of 18-55, 56-69 and 70-plus years, and around 140, 26 and 57 TCR-sequenced participants, respectively, were included in these subgroups.

The CDR3 regions of human TCRbeta chains were analyzed by immunosequencing. Turning to the authors' computational methods: Repertoire TCRs were matched against a reference library of SARS-CoV-2-specific TCRs generated with the MIRA antigen-specificity platform. Breadth meant the fraction of unique TCRs that were SARS-CoV-2-associated, whereas depth meant the fraction of total T cells that were SARS-CoV-2-associated. Using the MIRA data, each spike-specific TCR was mapped to the spike region that the TCR reacts to and placed in a CD4 or CD8 class. Log10-transformed breadth and depth values were compared by one-way ANOVA with Sidak's multiple comparisons tests. TCRdb limited this immuneACCESS table to in-frame rearrangements with V and J called. A share of clones is missing; checked studies link under half to unresolved V genes, and the rest is unexplained. The V and J calls and the clone size are those of that table, but D and trimming were determined from the DNA. This sample gives just over 95,000 clones in total; 70% to 90% of them show up just once. The ten most abundant clones make up around 3.5% of the sample.

What this sample's time point label stands for: baseline before first vaccination. The vaccinee samples were drawn from two UK trials, COV001 and COV002, one of which was a single-blind randomized controlled phase 2/3 trial testing AZD1222 (ChAdOx1 nCoV-19) in healthy adults. For TCRbeta chain sequencing, PBMC samples were collected from trial participants at day 0 and at day 28 after the second dose. Study-wide conclusions, independent of this receptor: Participants were mostly white British and included more females than males, and it was suggested by the authors that clonal diversity may have been underestimated. A significant rise in spike-specific TCR breadth and depth was observed after two AZD1222 doses relative to day 0 and relative to MenACWY recipients. CD4 TCRs associated with the vaccine covered the entire spike protein, and the dominant responses were in regions 160-218 and 743-854. In the small 56-69-year group, the increase in depth fell short of significance, most likely because of low power. Reportedly, close to half of the unique spike-specific TCRs recognized epitopes lying outside the regions that are mutated in the B.1.351 and B.1.1.7 variants. Because no day 14 peak-response samples were available, repertoires were characterized only after the peak T cell response. Only five or six AZD1222 recipients were SARS-CoV-2 seropositive at baseline, limiting conclusions about previously exposed vaccinees.

This sequence was found in an adult in good health. The sample in question was peripheral blood, obtained on day 0 of AZD1222 vaccination.

The CDR3: CASSLSSGGVGNQPQHF. The nucleotide sequence reads TGTGCCAGCAGTTTATCAAGCGGAGGGGTTGGCAATCAGCCCCAGCATTTT. The rearranged segments are TRBV28 and TRBJ1-5, with TRBD1 as a weak D call on 5 bases. The V end loses 1 base and the J end loses 2 bases, and a stretch of 15 bases separates them. The germline V gene supplies CDR1 MDHEN and CDR2 SYDVKM. The CDR3 contains 17 residues, cysteine and phenylalanine counted. Only the CDR3 DNA is retained, 51 bases long and in frame from the first base.